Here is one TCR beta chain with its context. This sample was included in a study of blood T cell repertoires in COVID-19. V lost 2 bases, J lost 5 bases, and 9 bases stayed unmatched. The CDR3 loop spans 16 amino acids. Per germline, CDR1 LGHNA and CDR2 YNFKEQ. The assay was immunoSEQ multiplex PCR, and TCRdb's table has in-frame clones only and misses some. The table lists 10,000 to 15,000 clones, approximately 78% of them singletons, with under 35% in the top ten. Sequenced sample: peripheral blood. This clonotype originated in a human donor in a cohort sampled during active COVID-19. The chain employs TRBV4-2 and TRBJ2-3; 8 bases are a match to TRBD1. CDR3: CASSQFETGEGDTQYF. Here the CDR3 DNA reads TGTGCCAGCAGCCAATTTGAGACAGGGGAAGGAGATACGCAGTATTTT.